The 29 T cell receptor beta chains below come from one sample, sequenced in a study of early T cells in non-severe SARS-CoV-2 infection (dated by TCRdb to the early 2020s). Libraries were made using 5' RACE. The listed sequencing device is NextSeq 500. Through fastp at Q25 and MiXCR, TCRdb rebuilt clones from the public reads, retaining in-frame beta chains. Rows with one shared CDR3 protein collapse into an entry with the most common genes and DNA. Here the sample has around 67,000 distinct CDR3 sequences; roughly an eighth occur a single time. Around 1.3% of the sample lies in the top ten. The material sequenced was whole blood. Source of these receptors: an adult who was a healthcare worker with PCR-confirmed SARS-CoV-2 infection or an uninfected control (not recorded which).

This clonotype was detected many times. This chain links TRBV20-1 with TRBJ2-7; the D gene is possibly TRBD2 (6 bases). There are 15 residues in the CDR3. The V and J ends lost 1 base and 7 bases respectively, with 20 bases between them. The V gene's germline CDR1 is DFQATT and CDR2 SNEGSKA (reference sequence). The CDR3 reads CSARGLGTSPSEQYF. In DNA form, the CDR3 reads TGCAGTGCTAGAGGCCTAGGGACTTCCCCGAGTGAGCAGTACTTC.

This clonotype was observed at least ten times. The chain employs TRBV18 and TRBJ1-4; no clear D gene. Germline assignment: CDR1 KGHSH and CDR2 LQKENI. This CDR3 spans 13 amino acids. The V and J ends lost 2 bases and 7 bases respectively, with 8 bases between them. CDR3 amino acids: CASSPNYIEKLFF. In DNA, the CDR3 is TGTGCCAGCTCACCAAACTACATTGAAAAACTGTTTTTT.

J is TRBJ2-3 and V is TRBV7-8; TRBD2 agrees at 12 bases. With V trimmed by 5 bases and J by 2 bases, 8 bases remained unmatched. This CDR3 is built from 17 residues. In germline, CDR1 is SGHVS, CDR2 FQNEAQ. CDR3 loop: CASSPLLAGGHTDTQYF. CDR3 coding DNA: TGTGCCAGCAGCCCCCTGCTAGCGGGAGGGCACACAGATACGCAGTATTTT.

The chain recombines TRBV29-1 with TRBJ2-5; D gene ambiguous. CDR3 length: 11 amino acids. Looked up from germline, CDR1 is SQVTM and CDR2 is ANQGSEA. Trimming took 4 bases from V and 7 from J, leaving 10 bases between them. The CDR3 coding sequence is TGCAGCGTTGTTAAGGCCGGGACCCAGTACTTC. Protein: CSVVKAGTQYF.

This clonotype was observed at least ten times. This chain connects TRBV28 to TRBJ2-4, with 12 bases fitting TRBD2. Germline CDR1 and CDR2: MDHEN and SYDVKM. This CDR3 is built from 16 residues. V was pared by 4 bases and J by 9 bases, with 10 bases of the junction left unmatched. For the CDR3, the DNA is TGTGCCAGCAGTTCCCCGGGACTAGCGGGCTCAAGCATTCAGTACTTC. This sequence encodes CASSSPGLAGSSIQYF.

The sample holds many counts of this clonotype. The J gene is TRBJ2-5, the V gene TRBV3-1; D gene ambiguous. The germline gives CDR1 LGHDT, CDR2 YNNKEL (reference sequence). Trimming left V 0 bases short and J 5 bases short, with 4 bases between. The CDR3 covers 12 residues. The CDR3: CASSQDPETQYF. The CDR3 DNA reads as TGTGCCAGCAGCCAAGATCCGGAGACCCAGTACTTC.

Of note for this clonotype: A much more abundant neighbour one base away suggests this may be a read error. The chain links TRBV12-3 or TRBV12-4 to TRBJ1-6; D is possibly TRBD1 (5 bases). The CDR3 is 15 amino acids. The CDR3 sequence is CASRAREGNHSPPHF. The CDR3 DNA reads TGTGCCAGCAGGGCCCGAGAGGGGAATCATTCACCCCCCCACTTT.

The chain links TRBV28 to TRBJ1-5, with D unclear. Trimming removed 6 bases from V and 2 bases from J, with 5 bases in between. The CDR3 spans 12 residues. CDR1 MDHEN and CDR2 SYDVKM come from the germline V gene. Here the CDR3 DNA reads TGTGCCAGCAGGGCGGGCAATCAGCCCCAGCATTTT. Its protein is CASRAGNQPQHF.

This clonotype was counted ten times or more. The chain uses TRBV5-1 and TRBJ1-1, with TRBD1 matching over 9 bases. CDR3 length: 18 residues. The germline V gene encodes CDR1 SGHRS and CDR2 YFSETQ. V dropped 3 bases and J dropped 1; count of bases not matched to a gene: 13. CDR3: CASSSLGTGSHKNTEAFF. In DNA form, the CDR3 reads TGCGCCAGCAGCTCCCTAGGGACAGGGTCCCATAAGAACACTGAAGCTTTCTTT.

Ten or more counts support this clonotype. V usage is TRBV12-3 or TRBV12-4 and J usage is TRBJ2-1, with a tentative D call TRBD2 (5 bases). The V end lost 5 bases, the J end lost 4 bases, and 18 bases lay between the germline ends. The CDR3 covers 16 residues. The CDR3 DNA is TGTGCCAGCAGTCCCCTAGGTCGGGGTTTTTACAATGAGCAGTTCTTC. Protein product: CASSPLGRGFYNEQFF.

The chain employs TRBV29-1 and TRBJ1-1, with D possibly TRBD1 on 5 matching bases. Trimming took 1 base from V and 10 from J, leaving 7 bases between them. Germline lookup yields CDR1 SQVTM and CDR2 ANQGSEA. This CDR3 spans 10 amino acids. CDR3 amino acids: CSVEGGRAFF. In nucleotides, the CDR3 is TGCAGCGTTGAAGGGGGGAGAGCTTTCTTT.

This clonotype was observed many times. The genes are TRBV10-1 and TRBJ1-2; 7 bases agree with TRBD1. Germline CDR1 and CDR2: WNHNN and SYGVQD (reference sequence). This CDR3 spans 18 amino acids. Trimming at V came to 0 bases and at J to 3 bases, leaving 13 bases not matched to a gene. The CDR3 region has the DNA TGCGCCAGCAGTGAGTCGAATTTCAGGGGGAGTCTTTACTATGGCTACACCTTC. It yields the protein CASSESNFRGSLYYGYTF.

The table lists this clonotype with many counts. The chain recombines TRBV10-3 with TRBJ1-3; perhaps TRBD1 as D (5 bases). The germline CDR1 and CDR2 sequences are ENHRY and SYGVKD. V lost 8 bases, J lost 0 bases, and 17 bases lay in between. The CDR3 consists of 16 residues. The CDR3 reads CAIYGDSLSSGNTIYF. The CDR3 DNA is TGTGCCATCTATGGAGACAGTCTGTCCTCTGGAAACACCATATATTTT.

The sample holds many counts of this clonotype. The chain has TRBV5-4 and TRBJ1-1, with 8 bases fitting TRBD1. V shed 4 bases, J shed 0 bases, and the junction held 5 bases outside the gene matches. There are 15 residues in the CDR3. The germline V gene has CDR1 SGHNT and CDR2 YYREEE (reference sequence). DNA for the CDR3: TGTGCCAGCAGCATAGGACAGGGAATGAACACTGAAGCTTTCTTT. Amino acid sequence: CASSIGQGMNTEAFF.

This chain uses TRBV6-5 with TRBJ2-7; 7 bases map to TRBD2. The CDR3 totals 15 residues. Germline V gene data show CDR1 as MNHEY and CDR2 as SVGAGI. J was trimmed by 7 bases and V by 4 bases; bases with no gene match: 13. This CDR3 is CASSSSRTRVREQYF. Written as DNA, the CDR3 is TGTGCCAGCAGTTCCTCGCGGACTAGAGTGAGGGAGCAGTACTTC.

This clonotype has ten or more counts. This sequence joins TRBV4-3 and TRBJ2-1; 10 bases align to TRBD2. J gave up 2 bases and V 1 base, and 8 bases lay outside the gene matches. The CDR3 spans 18 residues. CDR1 and CDR2 (germline): LGHNA, YSLEER. CDR3 loop: CASSQGTSGNSPYNEQFF. DNA of the CDR3: TGCGCCAGCAGCCAAGGGACTAGCGGAAACTCACCCTACAATGAGCAGTTCTTC.

The chain has TRBV29-1 and TRBJ1-3; D possibly corresponds to TRBD1 (5 bases). Trimming left V 7 bases short and J 4 bases short, with 17 bases between. The CDR3 is 14 amino acids. CDR1 is SQVTM and CDR2 is ANQGSEA in the germline V gene. CDR3: CSATLQGRGNTIYF. CDR3 nucleotides: TGCAGCGCTACCCTTCAGGGAAGGGGAAACACCATATATTTT.

This clonotype showed up many times. The rearrangement joins TRBV27 to TRBJ2-6; D may match TRBD1 or TRBD2 (5 bases each). Per the germline V gene, CDR1 is MNHEY and CDR2 is SMNVEV (reference sequence). The CDR3 is 17 amino acids. V lost 6 bases to trimming and J lost 0 bases, with 15 bases between them. CDR3 bases: TGTGCCAGCAGGACCAGGGACCGTACCTCTGGGGCCAACGTCCTGACTTTC. Amino acid sequence: CASRTRDRTSGANVLTF.

This clonotype has ten or more counts. The chain combines TRBV12-3 or TRBV12-4 with TRBJ2-1, with 8 nucleotides matching TRBD1. With V trimmed by 3 bases and J by 6 bases, 7 bases remained unmatched. The CDR3 is 15 amino acids. The CDR3 DNA reads as TGTGCCAGCAGTTTGGACAGGGTGCAAGGCAATGAGCAGTTCTTC. This gives the protein CASSLDRVQGNEQFF.

This clonotype was seen many times. The V gene is TRBV7-2, the J gene TRBJ1-6, with 10 bases fitting TRBD1. The CDR3 has 16 residues. Losses at the gene ends were 0 bases for V and 10 bases for J; bases not matched to a gene: 6. The germline CDR1 and CDR2 sequences are SGHTA and FQGNSA. For the CDR3, the DNA is TGTGCCAGCAGCTTAGCCAGACAGGGGGCAGTCTCACCCCTCCACTTT. Encoded protein: CASSLARQGAVSPLHF.

This clonotype was seen ten or more times. The chain carries TRBV28 and TRBJ2-3; the match to TRBD2 covers 8 bases. This CDR3 spans 16 amino acids. Per the germline V gene, CDR1 is MDHEN and CDR2 is SYDVKM. V gave up 3 bases and J gave up 2 bases; unmatched junction bases: 7. The CDR3 is CASSFLGGGSTDTQYF. CDR3 bases: TGTGCCAGCAGTTTTCTGGGCGGGGGGTCCACAGATACGCAGTATTTT.

This clonotype was picked up a small number of times. The CDR3 here is CSARSTGVGTDTQYF. The CDR3 bases are TGCAGTGCCAGAAGTACTGGGGTGGGCACAGATACGCAGTATTTT. This chain links TRBV20-1 with TRBJ2-3; D not certain. The CDR3 is 15 residues long. Germline assignment: CDR1 DFQATT and CDR2 SNEGSKA (reference sequence). V was shortened by 6 bases and J by 1 base, with 17 bases between the two germline ends.

This clonotype was seen many times. CDR3 nucleotide sequence: TGCAGTGCCACGCGGTACCGGTCTAACACTGAAGCTTTCTTT. This translates into CSATRYRSNTEAFF. The chain joins TRBV20-1 to TRBJ1-1; D unresolved. The CDR3 contains 14 residues. CDR1 and CDR2 (germline): DFQATT, SNEGSKA (reference sequence). Between the trimmed V and J ends, which lost 6 bases and 2 bases, there was a span of 16 bases.

This clonotype came up many times. The chain uses TRBV27 and TRBJ2-7, with D hard to call. In germline, CDR1 is MNHEY, CDR2 SMNVEV (reference sequence). With 4 bases removed from V and 3 bases from J, the gap between germline ends came to 13 bases. The CDR3 contains 14 residues. The chain's CDR3 is CASSSTGRIYEQYF. For the CDR3, the DNA is TGTGCCAGCAGTTCAACTGGACGGATCTACGAGCAGTACTTC.

This clonotype came up many times. This rearrangement joins TRBV29-1 to TRBJ2-5; D uncertain. Germline CDR1 and CDR2: SQVTM and ANQGSEA. With 0 bases removed from V and 5 bases from J, the gap between germline ends came to 1 base. The CDR3 runs 10 residues. The CDR3 nucleotides are TGCAGCGTTGAAGACGAGACCCAGTACTTC. Protein product: CSVEDETQYF.

This clonotype occurred many times. The J gene is TRBJ2-1, the V gene TRBV6-5, with TRBD2 identical over 11 bases. Germline CDR1 MNHEY, CDR2 SVGAGI. The CDR3 sequence is 15 residues long. After removal of 5 bases from V and 2 bases from J, the junction contained 2 bases not matched to a gene. The CDR3 nucleotides are TGTGCCAGCAGTCAACTAGCGGGAGCCTACAATGAGCAGTTCTTC. Its translation: CASSQLAGAYNEQFF.

The chain uses TRBV9 and TRBJ2-2; TRBD2 aligns across 12 bases. This CDR3 comprises 16 residues. Germline V gene sequence: CDR1 SGDLS, CDR2 YYNGEE. With 3 bases clipped from V and 5 bases from J, the junction kept 5 bases outside the gene matches. CDR3 sequence: CASSEGLAGKTGELFF. In DNA, the CDR3 is TGTGCCAGCAGCGAGGGACTAGCGGGTAAAACCGGGGAGCTGTTTTTT.

This clonotype occurred many times. One junction end does not reproduce the germline sequence, and a read error may be involved. The rearrangement links TRBV4-3 to TRBJ2-1; 7 bases line up with TRBD2. The CDR3 consists of 15 residues. The germline V gene has CDR1 LGHNA and CDR2 YSLEER. The CDR3 loop reads CASSQVGGRVDEQFF. The CDR3 region has the DNA TGCGCCAGCAGTCAAGTCGGCGGGAGAGTTGATGAGCAGTTCTTC.

For the CDR3, the DNA is TGCAGCGTTACAGACAGGGGGCCAGCTAACTATGGCTACACCTTC. It yields the protein CSVTDRGPANYGYTF. This sequence joins TRBV29-1 and TRBJ1-2; TRBD1 agrees at 10 bases. The germline CDR1 and CDR2 sequences are SQVTM and ANQGSEA. Trimming cost V 5 bases and J 0 bases; bases outside gene matches: 6. The CDR3 totals 15 residues.